This TCR beta chain stems from a study of T-cell reconstitution after alpha-beta-depleted transplantation in children. Study-level findings and limits: In patients about two months after transplant, alpha-beta T cells reportedly arose from several hundred expanded graft clones. Where some patients showed high TCRbeta diversity at day 60, it came from recipient T cells and thymic progenitors that had survived. One year post-transplant, T-cell counts and diversity were largely derived from T cells produced anew.

The TCRbeta library was prepared with unique molecular identifiers. Using its own MiXCR run on the PCR reads, TCRdb lists one record per CDR3 protein. The sample contains 240,000 or so distinct CDR3 sequences, 7.5% to 9.5% of which appear only once. This clonotype occurred many times. Its cognate antigen is unknown. The CDR3 is 18 amino acids. The sample consisted of PBMCs, mostly from graft donor cells, taken 180 days after TCRalphabeta/CD19-depleted stem cell transplant. This sequence originates from a male patient under 18 who had a stem cell transplant for acute lymphoblastic leukemia, so the T cells may come from the graft donor. The V call is TRBV21-1, the J call TRBJ2-1; the table names TRBD2, a call not compared with the DNA. TRBV21-1 is labeled a pseudogene. The DNA of the CDR3 is TGTGCCAGCAGCAAAGTGCCTAGCGGGTACCTCAGGTTAAATGAGCAGTTCTTC. Translation: CASSKVPSGYLRLNEQFF.